This is a list of T cell receptor beta chains from one sample in a study of Ad26.COV2.S vaccination and SARS-CoV-2 variants. Some clones are missing from TCRdb's copy, which holds only in-frame ones; the method was immunoSEQ multiplex PCR. The table has 300,000 to 500,000 clones, 70% to 90% seen once. Material: peripheral blood, obtained in a trial of Ad26.COV2.S vaccine versus placebo. The receptors derive from a person between 18 and 65 years old who received the Ad26.COV2.S COVID-19 vaccine or a placebo. The CDR3 runs from the conserved cysteine through the conserved F or W. The D gene is left open where the match is weak. Expanded clones are given a class, and other clones once, few, many or no size at all.

D | J | size | V | CDR3 | DNA
. | TRBJ2-6 | . | TRBV11-2 | CASSPTGGANVLTF | TGTGCCAGCAGCCCCACGGGTGGGGCCAACGTCCTGACTTTC
. | TRBJ2-2 | . | TRBV5-1 | CASSMGTTTGGELFF | TGCGCCAGCAGCATGGGAACTACTACCGGCGGGGAGCTGTTTTTT
. | TRBJ2-6 | many | TRBV6-5 | CASSLGLNSGANVLTF | TGTGCCAGCAGTTTGGGACTGAACTCTGGGGCCAACGTCCTGACTTTC
TRBD1 | TRBJ2-7 | few | TRBV11-3 | CASSVTGYEQYF | TGTGCCAGCAGCGTGACAGGGTACGAGCAGTACTTC
. | TRBJ1-2 | once | TRBV6-5 | CASRGTVYGYTF | TGTGCCAGCAGGGGGACGGTCTATGGCTACACCTTC
. | TRBJ1-2 | . | TRBV30 | CAWTLEFVWYTF | TGTGCCTGGACCCTAGAGTTCGTGTGGTACACCTTC
TRBD2 | TRBJ2-1 | . | TRBV2 | CASSRTSGGFNEQFF | TGTGCCAGCAGTAGGACTAGCGGGGGGTTCAATGAGCAGTTCTTC
. | TRBJ2-1 | . | TRBV19 | CASSIVQDGDNEQFF | TGTGCCAGTAGTATAGTCCAAGACGGGGACAATGAGCAGTTCTTC
TRBD1 | TRBJ2-7 | . | TRBV2 | CASSEAGQGRHEQYF | TGTGCCAGCAGTGAAGCGGGACAGGGGAGGCACGAGCAGTACTTC
. | TRBJ1-1 | . | TRBV29-1 | CSVEGSTNTEAFF | TGCAGCGTTGAGGGATCTACGAACACTGAAGCTTTCTTT
. | TRBJ1-2 | . | TRBV5-1 | CASSLNVLTNYGYTF | TGCGCCAGCAGCCTTAACGTGCTAACTAACTATGGCTACACCTTC
. | TRBJ1-5 | . | TRBV27 | CASSTTGYSNQPQHF | TGTGCCAGCAGTACGACAGGCTATAGCAATCAGCCCCAGCATTTT
. | TRBJ1-1 | once | TRBV5-4 | CASSFGLSGTANTEAFF | TGTGCCAGCAGCTTCGGATTAAGTGGGACGGCAAACACTGAAGCTTTCTTT
. | TRBJ2-7 | . | TRBV5-1 | CASSLGSSSYYEQYF | TGCGCCAGCAGCTTGGGGAGTTCATCCTACTACGAGCAGTACTTC
. | TRBJ2-5 | . | TRBV5-4 | CASSLGPSGDQETQYF | TGTGCCAGCAGCTTGGGTCCATCAGGGGATCAAGAGACCCAGTACTTC
. | TRBJ2-1 | . | TRBV3-1/TRBV3-2 | CASSPRGADRYNEQFF | TGTGCCAGCAGCCCTAGGGGAGCTGACAGGTACAATGAGCAGTTCTTC
TRBD2 | TRBJ2-2 | . | TRBV19 | CASSKRGPTRAGELFF | TGTGCCAGTAGTAAGCGGGGGCCTACCCGGGCCGGGGAGCTGTTTTTT
TRBD2 | TRBJ2-2 | . | TRBV6-2/TRBV6-3 | CASSPSGENTGELFF | TGTGCCAGCAGCCCTAGCGGGGAGAACACCGGGGAGCTGTTTTTT
. | TRBJ1-1 | . | TRBV7-9 | CASSLQNSKAFF | TGTGCCAGCAGCTTACAGAACAGTAAAGCTTTCTTT
. | TRBJ2-2 | . | TRBV18 | CASSPRDLNTGELFF | TGTGCCAGCTCACCACGGGACTTGAACACCGGGGAGCTGTTTTTT
. | TRBJ2-7 | . | TRBV11-3 | CASSLLQGVQYF | TGTGCCAGCAGCTTACTCCAGGGCGTGCAGTACTTC
TRBD1 | TRBJ2-6 | once | TRBV6-4 | CASSEWDSGSGANVLTF | TGTGCCAGCAGTGAGTGGGACAGCGGCTCTGGGGCCAACGTCCTGACTTTC
TRBD1 | TRBJ1-3 | . | TRBV5-4 | CASSPTGASGNTIYF | TGTGCCAGCAGCCCGACAGGGGCATCTGGAAACACCATATATTTT
. | TRBJ1-6 | . | TRBV5-4 | CASSLESYNSPLHF | TGTGCCAGCAGCTTGGAAAGCTATAATTCACCCCTCCACTTT
TRBD1 | TRBJ1-5 | . | TRBV24-1 | CATSDSGTDSNQPQHF | TGTGCCACCAGTGATTCTGGGACAGATAGCAATCAGCCCCAGCATTTT
TRBD1 | TRBJ1-2 | . | TRBV6-1 | CASSEARDSYGYTF | TGTGCCAGCAGTGAAGCGCGGGACAGCTATGGCTACACCTTC
TRBD1 | TRBJ1-2 | . | TRBV6-2/TRBV6-3 | CASSTGGQGKGYTF | TGTGCCAGCAGTACCGGAGGACAGGGCAAGGGCTACACCTTC
. | TRBJ2-2 | . | TRBV6-6 | CASCGALNTGELFF | TGTGCCAGTTGCGGGGCCCTGAACACCGGGGAGCTGTTTTTT
. | TRBJ1-6 | . | TRBV24-1 | CATSDLSLLPLHF | TGTGCCACCAGTGATTTAAGCCTTCTCCCCCTCCACTTT